This paragraph reports one T cell receptor beta chain. Its target antigen remains unknown. A read error may account for a junction end that differs from germline. Enrolling through a virtual design, the prospective study's participants ranged in age from roughly 18 to 89 years and lived across roughly 23 United States geographic areas. To assign participants to cohorts, the prospective study relied on clinical history that participants themselves reported in a screening survey and a study questionnaire. Recovered participants in ImmuneRACE Cohort 3 were defined by two consecutive negative NP/OP PCR tests, clearance by a healthcare professional, or resolution of symptoms. Mobile phlebotomists in the prospective study collected whole blood, serum and a nasopharyngeal or oropharyngeal swab from every participant. Over an approximately two-month period, participants in the prospective study had the option of providing additional blood draws and questionnaires. Before DNA extraction, blood samples from the prospective study were shipped at room temperature or frozen.

TCRbeta CDR3 regions were amplified from genomic DNA using the immunoSEQ Assay, a bias-controlled multiplex PCR. In the authors' own workflow: Within the assay, amplification of reference gene primers was used to estimate how many nucleated cells each sample contained. To quantify the absolute abundance of each unique TCRbeta CDR3 rearrangement, sequence reads were collapsed and filtered. For each sample, productive Simpson clonality was calculated by taking the square root of Simpson's diversity index across productive rearrangements. TCRdb mirrors the immuneACCESS table, restricted to in-frame sequences. Some clones are absent from its copies; in checked studies, under half trace to an unresolved V gene, and the reason for the others is unknown. D and trimming were read from the DNA, whereas the V and J calls and clone size are those reported in that table. The sample records fewer than 300,000 clones, 70% to 90% of which are singletons. The ten largest make up around 15% of the sample.

The data belong to a study of blood T cell repertoires in COVID-19 (dated by TCRdb to about 2020). As for the study more broadly: The collaborator samples originated in the United States, Italy and Spain and spanned the acute and convalescent phases of COVID-19. The prospective study material was composed of cDNA or gDNA derived from T cells, B-cell-depleted T cells, or PBMCs. The dataset comprised deeply sampled blood TCRbeta repertoires from subjects exposed to, actively infected with, or recovered from COVID-19. The repertoires were released in a freely available public database meant as a resource for research on the immune response to SARS-CoV-2. The samples were drawn from two sources: the first 160 participants of the ongoing ImmuneRACE study, and over 950 subjects contributed by 6 global collaborators. A de-identified subject ID, COVID-19 status, age in years and sex were almost always included in the sample metadata. Where available, HLA class I and class II types were obtained from metadata supplied by the sample provider rather than from assay-based typing.

Results and caveats for the whole study, not just this receptor: Clinical and demographic metadata were provided uncurated, with the amount varying by source and participant.

As encoded in the germline V gene, CDR1 is KGHSH while CDR2 is LQKENI. CDR3 length: 12 amino acids, cysteine to phenylalanine. Here the CDR3 DNA is all that survives: 36 bases in frame from base 1. This clonotype was sampled from a man aged 18 to 29 who had recovered from COVID-19. What was sequenced was PBMCs or T cells enriched from blood (not recorded which). The chain links TRBV18 with TRBJ2-7, with TRBD2 tentatively as D gene (5 bases match). The CDR3 here reads CASSQDSNEQYF. Here is the DNA: TGTGCCAGCTCACAGGACTCCAACGAGCAGTACTTC.